Below, 2 T cell receptor beta chains from the same sample are listed, as sequenced in a study of blood T cells in healthy people across ages. Sample-barcoded 5' priming and a J-beta primer mix drove a second PCR of about 6 to 12 cycles. TCRdb reanalysed the 5' RACE reads using MiXCR and keeps one entry per CDR3 protein. The sample has 500,000 to 550,000 distinct CDR3 sequences, approximately 25% seen once. The data also belong to a second study, concerning T cells of mothers and their children.

The sample consisted of blood. The source of these receptors is a boy between 5 and 17 years old in good health.

The chain couples TRBV10-3 to TRBJ2-3, with 11 bases that match TRBD2. In germline, CDR1 is ENHRY, CDR2 SYGVKD. J was trimmed by 2 bases and V by 8 bases; bases with no gene match: 6. There are 15 residues in the CDR3. The CDR3 region is CAISTSGGNTDTQYF. The CDR3 coding sequence is TGTGCCATCTCCACTAGCGGGGGTAACACAGATACGCAGTATTTT.

This clonotype was seen more than once but under ten times. The chain uses TRBV6-2 or TRBV6-3 and TRBJ2-1; maybe TRBD2 (7 bases). Trimming pared 4 bases from V and 5 bases from J, leaving 18 bases between. The CDR3 has 16 residues. Germline-derived CDR1 and CDR2 are MNHEY and SVGEGT. The CDR3 reads CASSSYRDYLNNEQFF. Written as DNA, the CDR3 is TGTGCCAGCAGTTCCTACAGGGACTACCTTAACAATGAGCAGTTCTTC.